This T cell receptor (beta chain) was obtained from a study of T cell clonotyping in hematopoietic cell transplantation. The germline V gene has CDR1 WSHSY and CDR2 SAAADI. This CDR3 region has 16 residues. The J segment lost 0 bases and the V segment lost 6 bases, leaving 7 bases of the junction unmatched. Assay: immunoSEQ multiplex PCR; the TCRdb copy retains only in-frame clones and omits some. The sample yields roughly 15,000 clones, 85% to 90% seen once. Study results and limitations: Recipient TCR diversity dropped after transplant; expanded clonotypes rose from day 30 to 180. Cells were unsorted, so CD4 and CD8 contributions were not separated.

As concerns this clone: The antigen remains undetermined.

Specimen: peripheral blood mononuclear cells. The rearrangement links TRBV10-2 to TRBJ2-7, with 11 bases that match TRBD2. The clonotype comes from a man aged 50 to 59 in good health. Some clones in this sample may be carry-over from other donors' samples. As DNA, the CDR3 is TGCGCCAGCAGGGGACTAGCGGCGGAGCTCTCCTACGAGCAGTACTTC. Its protein product is CASRGLAAELSYEQYF.